This T cell receptor (beta chain) was captured by sequencing in a study of blood T cell repertoires in COVID-19. The length of the CDR3 is 13 residues. With 1 base removed from V and 7 bases from J, the gap between germline ends came to 8 bases. The germline V gene encodes CDR1 SGDLS and CDR2 YYNGEE. As originally analysed: Amplification of reference gene primers was used by the study to estimate nucleated cell counts. Produced via immunoSEQ multiplex PCR; TCRdb's table is partial and in-frame only. That table is the source of V, J and clone size, and D and trimming were worked out from the DNA. The table has over 55,000 clones, more than 85% seen once.

The specimen sequenced was peripheral blood. V gene TRBV9 combines with J gene TRBJ2-2; D gene unclear. The sequence was obtained from a man aged 60-69 years with acute or convalescent COVID-19. Here the CDR3 DNA reads TGTGCCAGCAGCGTAAACACAGTCGGGGAGCTGTTTTTT. Amino acid sequence: CASSVNTVGELFF.